This is a list of T cell receptor beta chains from one sample in a study of blood T cell repertoires in COVID-19. TCRdb keeps only in-frame clones here, not all; method: immunoSEQ multiplex PCR. In the table there are more than 350,000 clones, around 87% of which are singletons. The material sequenced was PBMCs or T cells enriched from blood (not recorded which). Receptors originate from a woman aged 45 to 65 who had recovered from COVID-19. Each CDR3 is given with its conserved first and last residue. Fields, in order: clone size, D gene, J gene, V gene, CDR3 protein, CDR3 DNA. The D gene is left open where the match is weak. For some rows the clone size is stated as once, few or many, or as a class when expanded; others skip it.

NA,TRBD1,TRBJ1-2,TRBV30,CAWNRGTGNYGYTF,TGTGCCTGGAATCGAGGGACAGGGAACTATGGCTACACCTTC
NA,TRBD2,TRBJ2-1,TRBV2,CASSDGGGRKYNEQFF,TGTGCCAGCAGTGATGGGGGGGGTAGGAAGTACAATGAGCAGTTCTTC
NA,TRBD1,TRBJ1-4,TRBV6-5,CASSPGTNLRGKLFF,TGTGCCAGCAGCCCCGGGACAAACCTCAGGGGGAAACTGTTTTTT
NA,NA,TRBJ2-3,TRBV24-1,CATSGSSDTQYF,TGTGCCACGAGCGGGTCCTCAGATACGCAGTATTTT
NA,NA,TRBJ1-1,TRBV18,CASSMDRVNTEAFF,TGTGCCAGCTCAATGGACAGAGTGAACACTGAAGCTTTCTTT
NA,NA,TRBJ2-7,TRBV19,CASSIPGLSGYEQYF,TGTGCCAGTTCCATTCCGGGACTCTCCGGCTACGAGCAGTACTTC
once,NA,TRBJ1-3,TRBV29-1,CSGRGYSGNTIYF,TGCAGCGGTAGGGGATACTCTGGAAACACCATATATTTT
once,NA,TRBJ1-2,TRBV5-1,CASSLATARFYGYTF,TGCGCCAGCAGCTTGGCCACAGCACGTTTCTATGGCTACACCTTC
NA,NA,TRBJ1-1,TRBV19,CASSFQENTEAFF,TGTGCCAGTAGTTTTCAGGAGAACACTGAAGCTTTCTTT
once,NA,TRBJ2-2,TRBV5-5,CASSPGGVTLTGELFF,TGTGCCAGCAGCCCTGGAGGGGTTACGCTAACCGGGGAGCTGTTTTTT
NA,TRBD2,TRBJ2-5,TRBV7-9,CASSEGLAGGETQYF,TGTGCCAGCAGCGAAGGACTAGCGGGGGGGGAGACCCAGTACTTC
NA,NA,TRBJ1-1,TRBV28,CASSLSQMNTEAFF,TGTGCCAGCAGTTTGTCACAGATGAACACTGAAGCTTTCTTT
NA,NA,TRBJ2-1,TRBV12-3/TRBV12-4,CASSPTRGEQFF,TGTGCCAGCAGCCCGACTCGGGGGGAGCAGTTCTTC
once,NA,TRBJ2-2,TRBV7-2,CASSLDRLNTGELFF,TGTGCCAGCAGCTTAGACAGGCTGAACACCGGGGAGCTGTTTTTT
NA,NA,TRBJ1-2,TRBV2,CASSGDRVQGYTF,TGTGCCAGCAGTGGTGACAGAGTACAAGGCTACACCTTC
NA,NA,TRBJ1-6,TRBV14,CASSQMSQGSSPLHF,TGTGCCAGCAGCCAAATGAGTCAAGGGAGTTCACCCCTCCACTTT
NA,NA,TRBJ2-4,TRBV5-1,CASSLGRETAKNIQYF,TGCGCCAGCAGCTTGGGGAGGGAAACAGCCAAAAACATTCAGTACTTC
once,NA,TRBJ2-7,TRBV30,CAWSYGGGSEQYF,TGTGCCTGGAGTTATGGTGGAGGGAGCGAGCAGTACTTC
NA,TRBD2,TRBJ2-1,TRBV28,CASKLAGEWFLYNEQFF,TGTGCCAGCAAACTAGCGGGGGAGTGGTTCTTGTATAATGAGCAGTTCTTC
once,NA,TRBJ1-1,TRBV5-4,CASSLARGMNTEAFF,TGTGCCAGCAGCTTGGCGCGGGGGATGAACACTGAAGCTTTCTTT
NA,TRBD1,TRBJ1-2,TRBV5-1,CASSLQTGNIDGYTF,TGCGCCAGCAGCTTACAGACAGGGAATATCGATGGCTACACCTTC
NA,TRBD1,TRBJ1-2,TRBV18,CASSPVDRDYGYTF,TGTGCCAGCTCACCGGTTGACAGGGACTATGGCTACACCTTC
NA,NA,TRBJ1-2,TRBV24-1,CATSPRQGPYGYTF,TGTGCCACCAGTCCACGGCAGGGCCCCTATGGCTACACCTTC
NA,NA,TRBJ2-1,TRBV3-1/TRBV3-2,CASSQGSGSYNEQFF,TGTGCCAGCAGCCAAGGGTCCGGTTCCTACAATGAGCAGTTCTTC
NA,TRBD1,TRBJ2-1,TRBV25-1,CASSKTGTGSNEQFF,TGTGCCAGCAGCAAAACCGGGACAGGGTCCAATGAGCAGTTCTTC
NA,NA,TRBJ2-7,TRBV2,CASSEQGPPYEQYF,TGTGCCAGCAGTGAACAGGGCCCTCCCTACGAGCAGTACTTC
once,TRBD1,TRBJ1-5,TRBV24-1,CATSDSGQFNQPQHF,TGTGCCACCAGTGATTCGGGACAGTTCAATCAGCCCCAGCATTTT
NA,NA,TRBJ1-3,TRBV9,CASSAQISGNTIYF,TGTGCCAGCAGCGCACAGATTTCTGGAAACACCATATATTTT
NA,NA,TRBJ1-5,TRBV28,CASIPNSGPQHF,TGTGCCAGCATACCTAACTCTGGGCCCCAGCATTTT
once,TRBD1,TRBJ1-2,TRBV6-5,CASSKWDREGGYTF,TGTGCCAGCAGCAAATGGGACAGGGAAGGTGGCTACACCTTC
NA,TRBD1,TRBJ1-5,TRBV12-3/TRBV12-4,CASSLTGNQPQHF,TGTGCCAGCAGTTTGACAGGGAATCAGCCCCAGCATTTT
NA,NA,TRBJ1-1,TRBV6-5,CASSYGGANTEAFF,TGTGCCAGCAGTTACGGAGGGGCGAACACTGAAGCTTTCTTT
NA,TRBD1,TRBJ1-2,TRBV2,CASRGDRGQRNYGYTF,TGTGCCAGCAGAGGGGACAGGGGGCAGCGAAACTATGGCTACACCTTC
NA,TRBD1,TRBJ1-3,TRBV7-8,CASSLTHPGQRGNTIYF,TGTGCCAGCAGCTTAACCCACCCGGGACAGAGAGGAAACACCATATATTTT
NA,NA,TRBJ2-3,TRBV18,CASSAISTDTQYF,TGTGCCAGCTCGGCCATTAGCACAGATACGCAGTATTTT
NA,NA,TRBJ1-1,TRBV3-1/TRBV3-2,CASSLNSNTEAFF,TGTGCCAGCAGCTTAAACTCGAACACTGAAGCTTTCTTT
NA,NA,TRBJ2-1,TRBV7-9,CASSPRHQGNEQFF,TGTGCCAGCAGCCCCAGACATCAAGGCAATGAGCAGTTCTTC
NA,NA,TRBJ1-2,TRBV9,CASSVEYGGSYGYTF,TGTGCCAGCAGCGTAGAATATGGGGGGTCCTATGGCTACACCTTC
NA,NA,TRBJ1-2,TRBV5-6,CASSPKEGYYGYTF,TGTGCCAGCAGTCCTAAAGAGGGTTACTATGGCTACACCTTC
NA,NA,TRBJ1-6,TRBV6-1,CASSEYAPGDSPLHF,TGTGCCAGCAGTGAATATGCCCCGGGGGATTCACCCCTCCACTTT
NA,TRBD1,TRBJ1-4,TRBV12-3/TRBV12-4,CASSLEDRVFF,TGTGCCAGCAGTTTAGAGGACAGGGTGTTTTTT
NA,NA,TRBJ2-1,TRBV11-2,CASSSPGAYNEQFF,TGTGCCAGCAGCTCTCCCGGGGCCTACAATGAGCAGTTCTTC
once,NA,TRBJ1-2,TRBV3-1/TRBV3-2,CASSRLTGQKNYGYTF,TGTGCCAGCAGCCGACTTACCGGACAGAAGAACTATGGCTACACCTTC
NA,NA,TRBJ2-7,TRBV30,CAWSRGEQYF,TGTGCCTGGAGTCGGGGCGAGCAGTACTTC
NA,TRBD1,TRBJ1-5,TRBV19,CASSIRGQYSNQPQHF,TGTGCCAGTAGTATTCGGGGACAGTATAGCAATCAGCCCCAGCATTTT
NA,TRBD2,TRBJ2-3,TRBV3-1/TRBV3-2,CASSKGRGEYTQYF,TGTGCCAGCAGTAAAGGGCGGGGGGAATATACGCAGTATTTT
NA,TRBD2,TRBJ2-1,TRBV7-9,CASSSKLAGDYNEQFF,TGTGCCAGCAGCTCCAAACTAGCGGGGGACTACAATGAGCAGTTCTTC
NA,NA,TRBJ1-3,TRBV3-1/TRBV3-2,CASSLGGGGNTIYF,TGTGCCAGCAGCCTCGGGGGAGGTGGAAACACCATATATTTT
NA,NA,TRBJ2-2,TRBV2,CASNGAGGFAGELFF,TGTGCCAGCAATGGGGCAGGGGGGTTTGCCGGGGAGCTGTTTTTT
NA,TRBD1,TRBJ1-2,TRBV19,CASSMGTEYGYTF,TGTGCCAGTAGTATGGGGACAGAATATGGCTACACCTTC